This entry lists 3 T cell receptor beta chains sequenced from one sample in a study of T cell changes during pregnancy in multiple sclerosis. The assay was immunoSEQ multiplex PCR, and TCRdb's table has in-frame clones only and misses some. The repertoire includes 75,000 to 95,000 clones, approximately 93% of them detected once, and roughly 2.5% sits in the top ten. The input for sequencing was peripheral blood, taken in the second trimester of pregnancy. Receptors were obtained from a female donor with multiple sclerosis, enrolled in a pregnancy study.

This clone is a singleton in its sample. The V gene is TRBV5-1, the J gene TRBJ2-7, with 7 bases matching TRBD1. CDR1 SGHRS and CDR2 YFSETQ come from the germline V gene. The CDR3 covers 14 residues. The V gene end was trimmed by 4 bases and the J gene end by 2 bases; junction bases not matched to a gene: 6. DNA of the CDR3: TGCGCCAGCAGCCCTGAGGGGGCGGCCTACGAGCAGTACTTC. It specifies CASSPEGAAYEQYF. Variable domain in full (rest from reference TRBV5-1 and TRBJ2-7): KAGVTQTPRYLIKTRGQQVTLSCSPISGHRSVSWYQQTPGQGLQFLFEYFSETQRNKGNFPGRFSGRQFSNSRSEMNVSTLELGDSALYLCASSPEGAAYEQYFGPGTRLTVT.

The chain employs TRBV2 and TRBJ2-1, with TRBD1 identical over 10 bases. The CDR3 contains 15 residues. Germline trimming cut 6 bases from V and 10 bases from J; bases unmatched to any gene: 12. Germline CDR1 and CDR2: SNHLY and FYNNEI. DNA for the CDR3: TGTGCCAGCAGGGACTACCGGGACAGGGGACGGGAGCAGTTCTTC. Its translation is CASRDYRDRGREQFF.

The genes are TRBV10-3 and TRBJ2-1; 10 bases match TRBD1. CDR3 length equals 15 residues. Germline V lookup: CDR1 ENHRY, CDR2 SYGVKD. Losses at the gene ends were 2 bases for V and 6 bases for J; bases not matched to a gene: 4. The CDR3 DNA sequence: TGTGCCATCAGTGAGGCGGGACAGGGGCTCAATGAGCAGTTCTTC. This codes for CAISEAGQGLNEQFF.